This T cell receptor beta chain appears in the sequencing data of a study of blood T cell repertoires in COVID-19. Participant age was about 18 to 89 years, and participants resided in roughly 25 US areas. Cohorts were determined from participant-reported clinical history. Profiled with immunoSEQ multiplex PCR; TCRdb holds only in-frame clones, not every one. The sample consists of some 210,000 clones, approximately 86% of them appearing once. Trimming cost V 5 bases and J 5 bases, with 7 bases left between them. CDR1 and CDR2 (germline): LNHDA, SQIVND (reference sequence). The CDR3 consists of 12 residues.

Input material: PBMCs or T cells enriched from blood (not recorded which). This TCR derives from a man aged 18-30 years with acute COVID-19. V is TRBV19 and J is TRBJ1-5; unclear D gene. Here the CDR3 reads CASSLLDQPQHF. As DNA, the CDR3 is TGTGCCAGTAGTCTACTGGATCAGCCCCAGCATTTT. The complete variable domain, with remaining parts taken from reference TRBV19 and TRBJ1-5, reads DGGITQSPKYLFRKEGQNVTLSCEQNLNHDAMYWYRQDPGQGLRLIYYSQIVNDFQKGDIAEGYSVSREKKESFPLTVTSAQKNPTAFYLCASSLLDQPQHFGDGTRLSIL.